This T cell receptor beta chain was captured by sequencing in a study of shared clonotypes between healthy human individuals. Study-wide points: Naive subsets typically showed greater estimated richness than memory subsets. With a handful of donors compared, around 5% of naive CD4 clonotypes were shared.

Concerning this clone itself: Its antigen is undetermined.

There were no recent acute infections or vaccinations among the donors, who were healthy HIV-negative adults. Trimming pared 5 bases from V and 2 bases from J, leaving 13 bases between. Germline CDR1 MNHNS, CDR2 SASEGT. CDR3 size: 15 residues. Repertoires were generated with immunoSEQ multiplex PCR, while TCRdb's copy carries only in-frame clones and drops some. This sample has over a million clones, with 78% found just once. The sequencing sample was made of memory CD4+ T cells from PBMCs. This sample's subset: CD45RA-negative fraction. This chain connects TRBV6-1 to TRBJ2-1; tentatively, D is TRBD1 or TRBD2 (7 bases each). This sequence originates from a man aged 18-30 years in good health. Some clones in this sample may be carry-over from other donors' samples. The CDR3 loop is CASSSTGRAYNEQFF. Written as DNA, the CDR3 is TGTGCCAGCAGTTCGACAGGGAGGGCCTACAATGAGCAGTTCTTC.